Listed below are T cell receptor beta chains from one sample, sequenced in a study of shared clonotypes between healthy human individuals. Only in-frame clones appear in the TCRdb table, and some are missing; sequencing was by immunoSEQ multiplex PCR. Of 2 million to 2.5 million clones in the sample, more than 85% were seen once. The sample comprised naive CD4+ T cells from PBMCs. These receptors originate from a man in his late teens or twenties in good health. Some clones in this sample may be carry-over from other donors' samples. Each CDR3 is given with its conserved first and last residue. A D gene is named only where the DNA matches it firmly. Not all rows give a size; the values are once, few, many and, for expanded clones, a class.

TRBJ2-7 | . | TRBD2 | TRBV7-2 | TGTGCCAGCAGCCCCACTAGCGGGAAACCTCTAGAGGAGCAGTACTTC | CASSPTSGKPLEEQYF
TRBJ2-1 | . | TRBD1 | TRBV4-3 | TGCGCCAGCAGCCACCTTACAGGGGATAGCTTCAATGAGCAGTTCTTC | CASSHLTGDSFNEQFF
TRBJ2-1 | once | . | TRBV9 | TGTGCCAGCAGCGTAGGGTCCCACGGGGCTGAGCAGTTCTTC | CASSVGSHGAEQFF
TRBJ1-1 | few | . | TRBV5-1 | TGCGCCAGCAGCTTGGTAGCCACCCGGGACACTGAAGCTTTCTTT | CASSLVATRDTEAFF
TRBJ1-5 | . | . | TRBV6-6 | TGTGCCAGCACCCAGACAGATTTTAGAAATCAGCCCCAGCATTTT | CASTQTDFRNQPQHF
TRBJ1-2 | . | . | TRBV28 | TGTGCCAGCAGACCCCCCTCCGTTTTTGGCTACACCTTC | CASRPPSVFGYTF
TRBJ2-3 | . | TRBD2 | TRBV2 | TGTGCCAGCAGGCGGGCTAGCGGGTCAGATACGCAGTATTTT | CASRRASGSDTQYF
TRBJ1-1 | once | . | TRBV6-5 | TGTGCCAGCAGTTACAACCAGGGGAGGACTGAAGCTTTCTTT | CASSYNQGRTEAFF
TRBJ2-1 | . | TRBD1 | TRBV5-1 | TGCGCCAGCAGCTCGGACAGGGGCCCCGACAATGAGCAGTTCTTC | CASSSDRGPDNEQFF
TRBJ2-3 | . | . | TRBV28 | TGTGCCAGCAGGCCGGCTGGGGGCGAAGATACGCAGTATTTT | CASRPAGGEDTQYF
TRBJ1-5 | . | . | TRBV4-1 | TGCGCCAGCAGTCAAGGAACCCAGGGCGGTCAGCCCCAGCATTTT | CASSQGTQGGQPQHF
TRBJ1-5 | . | . | TRBV28 | TGTGCCAGCAGTTTACCTCGGGGATCCAGCAATCAGCCCCAGCATTTT | CASSLPRGSSNQPQHF
TRBJ2-3 | . | TRBD1 | TRBV18 | TGTGCCAGCTCACCGGACAGGGGGCTCACAGATACGCAGTATTTT | CASSPDRGLTDTQYF
TRBJ2-7 | once | . | TRBV11-1 | TGTGCCAGCAGCTTTCAACCAGGGGCCGAGCAGTACTTC | CASSFQPGAEQYF
TRBJ2-7 | . | TRBD1 | TRBV28 | TGTGCCAGCGGAACAGGGGACGAGCAGTACTTC | CASGTGDEQYF
TRBJ2-3 | . | . | TRBV5-6 | TGTGCCAGCTCCAGGCTGGGGGGAGCCACAGATACGCAGTATTTT | CASSRLGGATDTQYF
TRBJ2-1 | . | TRBD2 | TRBV18 | TGTGCCAGCTCAAGATCTAGCGGGAACGACAATGAGCAGTTCTTC | CASSRSSGNDNEQFF
TRBJ2-1 | . | TRBD2 | TRBV5-1 | TGCGCCAGCAGCTGGAGAGCGGGGCCCTACAATGAGCAGTTCTTC | CASSWRAGPYNEQFF
TRBJ1-1 | . | . | TRBV5-1 | TGCGCCAGCAGCTTGGGGGACCCTTGGGGGAGCACTGAAGCTTTCTTT | CASSLGDPWGSTEAFF
TRBJ2-5 | . | . | TRBV4-1 | TGCGCCAGCAGCCAACCACTACAGACCAGGGTCGGAAGGGAGACCCAGTACTTC | CASSQPLQTRVGRETQYF
TRBJ2-1 | . | TRBD1 | TRBV7-3 | TGTGCCAGCAGCTGGGACAGGGGGGCCTACAATGAGCAGTTCTTC | CASSWDRGAYNEQFF
TRBJ2-2 | . | . | TRBV4-1 | TGCGCCAGCAGCCAACCTGCTCGAATGAACACCGGGGAGCTGTTTTTT | CASSQPARMNTGELFF
TRBJ2-2 | . | TRBD2 | TRBV10-3 | TGTGCCATCAGTGAAGCGGGGCAGAACACCGGGGAGCTGTTTTTT | CAISEAGQNTGELFF
TRBJ1-2 | . | TRBD1 | TRBV4-1 | TGCGCCAGCAGCCAAGTAAGCGGACCCTCGGGACAGGTTTTCGGTGGCTACACCTTC | CASSQVSGPSGQVFGGYTF
TRBJ2-2 | . | TRBD2 | TRBV9 | TGTGCCAGCGATCCGGGACTAGCGGGAGTTACAGGCGCCGGGGAGCTGTTTTTT | CASDPGLAGVTGAGELFF
TRBJ1-1 | . | . | TRBV7-8 | TGTGCCAGCAGCTTTCAGGGGCGGATCTCTGAAGCTTTCTTT | CASSFQGRISEAFF
TRBJ2-7 | . | TRBD2 | TRBV27 | TGTGCCAGCTCACGGACTAGCGGGCTCTCCTACGAGCAGTACTTC | CASSRTSGLSYEQYF
TRBJ1-5 | . | . | TRBV28 | TGTGCCAGCAGTACCCGACCTGCGGGGGCGGGCAATCAGCCCCAGCATTTT | CASSTRPAGAGNQPQHF
TRBJ2-2 | . | TRBD2 | TRBV4-1 | TGCGCCAGCAGCCAAGCCCCATTAGGAGGGACTAGCCCCGGGGAGCTGTTTTTT | CASSQAPLGGTSPGELFF
TRBJ2-2 | . | . | TRBV5-1 | TGCGCCAGCAGGACTCGTCCGAACACCGGGGAGCTGTTTTTT | CASRTRPNTGELFF
TRBJ2-7 | . | . | TRBV9 | TGTGCCAGCAGCGTAGGGTCCCGCGGCGAGCAGTACTTC | CASSVGSRGEQYF
TRBJ1-5 | . | TRBD1 | TRBV28 | TGTGCCAGCAGTTATACTACAGGGGTCAGCAATCAGCCCCAGCATTTT | CASSYTTGVSNQPQHF
TRBJ1-1 | . | . | TRBV2 | TGTGCCAGCATTTCAGGGGAGGTTGGCACTGAAGCTTTCTTT | CASISGEVGTEAFF
TRBJ2-1 | . | . | TRBV14 | TGTGCCAGCAGCCAAGATTCAGCTAGGATCCAGTTCTTC | CASSQDSARIQFF
TRBJ2-1 | . | TRBD2 | TRBV5-4 | TGTGCCAGCAGCTTCGGGACTAGCGTCGATGAGCAGTTCTTC | CASSFGTSVDEQFF
TRBJ2-7 | . | TRBD1 | TRBV28 | TGTGCCAGCAGTCCTGCAGGGGGTGGTGGCGAGCAGTACTTC | CASSPAGGGGEQYF
TRBJ2-3 | once | TRBD2 | TRBV7-9 | TGTGCCAGCAGCATAAGCGGGAGGAGCACAGATACGCAGTATTTT | CASSISGRSTDTQYF
TRBJ1-2 | . | . | TRBV6-5 | TGTGCCAGCAGTTACCAGAAGAGGGGAGGCTACACCTTC | CASSYQKRGGYTF
TRBJ2-1 | . | . | TRBV29-1 | TGCAGCGTTACACGGGGGCTGGGTGAGCAGTTCTTC | CSVTRGLGEQFF
TRBJ2-5 | . | TRBD1 | TRBV6-1 | TGTGCCAGCAGTGAAGGGCAGGGGGCGGGGACCCAGTACTTC | CASSEGQGAGTQYF
TRBJ2-3 | . | TRBD2 | TRBV5-1 | TGCGCCAGCAGCCGAGGGACTAGCGGGAGTGGGAGCACAGATACGCAGTATTTT | CASSRGTSGSGSTDTQYF
TRBJ2-5 | . | . | TRBV6-5 | TGTGCCAGCAGTTACTTTGAGACCCAGTACTTC | CASSYFETQYF
TRBJ2-2 | . | . | TRBV29-1 | TGCAGCGTTGTTATCTTACTCAACACCGGGGAGCTGTTTTTT | CSVVILLNTGELFF
TRBJ2-5 | . | . | TRBV29-1 | TGCAGCGTTGGGGACATACAAGAGACCCAGTACTTC | CSVGDIQETQYF
TRBJ1-1 | . | . | TRBV25-1 | TGTGCCAGCAGCTCCGACGGACCTCTGAACACTGAAGCTTTCTTT | CASSSDGPLNTEAFF